The next 30 T cell receptor beta chains were all read from a single sample in a study of blood T cell repertoires in COVID-19. Some clones are missing from TCRdb's copy, which holds only in-frame ones; the method was immunoSEQ multiplex PCR. In the table there are around 130,000 clones, less than 90% of which are singletons. The sequenced sample was PBMCs or T cells enriched from blood (not recorded which). Receptor source: a man aged 30 to 45 who had recovered from COVID-19.

The V and J genes are TRBV27 and TRBJ1-5; TRBD1 matches at 8 bases. Germline lookup yields CDR1 MNHEY and CDR2 SMNVEV (reference sequence). The CDR3 sequence is 15 residues long. Trimming at V came to 4 bases and at J to 4 bases, leaving 6 bases not matched to a gene. CDR3 region: CASSSTGQGNQPQHF. The DNA for the CDR3 is TGTGCCAGCAGTTCGACAGGACAGGGTAATCAGCCCCAGCATTTT.

V and J are TRBV18 and TRBJ2-7; 10 nucleotides align to TRBD2. Germline V CDR1 and CDR2: KGHSH, LQKENI. V shed 3 bases, J shed 6 bases, and the junction held 5 bases outside the gene matches. The CDR3 has 14 residues. DNA of the CDR3: TGTGCCAGCTCACCGGGGACTAGCGCTTCCGAGCAGTACTTC. This gives the protein CASSPGTSASEQYF.

The chain recombines TRBV24-1 with TRBJ2-3; 8 bases are a match to TRBD2. The J segment lost 6 bases and the V segment lost 4 bases, leaving 8 bases of the junction unmatched. Germline-derived CDR1 and CDR2 are KGHDR and SFDVKD. CDR3 size: 15 residues. CDR3 nucleotide sequence: TGTGCCACCAGTGACCGGGGGGGATCTGGCGATACGCAGTATTTT. Amino acids: CATSDRGGSGDTQYF.

The gene calls are TRBV28 and TRBJ1-2; D perhaps matches TRBD1 (6 bases). With 2 bases removed from V and 8 bases from J, the gap between germline ends came to 9 bases. Looked up from germline, CDR1 is MDHEN and CDR2 is SYDVKM. This CDR3 region has 12 residues. This chain's CDR3 is CASSLQQGGYTF. CDR3 nucleotide sequence: TGTGCCAGCAGTTTACAACAGGGAGGCTACACCTTC.

The rearrangement uses TRBV5-4 and TRBJ1-2, with 9 bases lining up with TRBD1. The CDR3 has 15 residues. J was trimmed by 0 bases and V by 4 bases; bases with no gene match: 4. Germline V gene lookup returns CDR1 SGHNT and CDR2 YYREEE (reference sequence). The CDR3 protein is CASSTGGPANYGYTF. The DNA of the CDR3 is TGTGCCAGCAGCACAGGGGGCCCAGCTAACTATGGCTACACCTTC.

The chain recombines TRBV29-1 with TRBJ1-5; 12 nucleotides line up with TRBD1. Germline V gene data show CDR1 as SQVTM and CDR2 as ANQGSEA. V shed 5 bases, J shed 2 bases, and the junction held 10 bases outside the gene matches. The CDR3 spans 17 residues. The CDR3 bases are TGCAGCGTTCTTTTGGGACAGGGGGCGAGGGGCAATCAGCCCCAGCATTTT. Its translation is CSVLLGQGARGNQPQHF.

The V and J genes are TRBV3-1 (or the pseudogene TRBV3-2) and TRBJ1-5; maybe TRBD1 (5 bases). Germline V gene sequence: CDR1 LGHDT, CDR2 YNNKEL (reference sequence). Between the trimmed V and J ends, which lost 0 bases and 3 bases, there was a span of 18 bases. The CDR3 extends over 18 amino acids. Here the CDR3 reads CASSQEDRNKGPNQPQHF. DNA for the CDR3: TGTGCCAGCAGCCAAGAAGACCGGAATAAGGGGCCCAATCAGCCCCAGCATTTT.

This clone appeared a single time. This chain connects TRBV12-3 or TRBV12-4 to TRBJ2-7, with D possibly being TRBD2 (5 bases). The CDR3 length is 13 residues. V gave up 6 bases and J gave up 6 bases, with 15 bases separating them. CDR3: CASSAPLGSEQYF. The CDR3 nucleotides are TGTGCCAGCAGCGCCCCCCTAGGGAGCGAGCAGTACTTC.

V usage is TRBV7-9 and J usage is TRBJ1-6; a weak D match, TRBD1 (6 bases). Trimming pared 3 bases from V and 4 bases from J, leaving 7 bases between. CDR3 length: 14 residues. CDR1 and CDR2 from the germline V gene are SEHNR and FQNEAQ (reference sequence). CDR3 coding DNA: TGTGCCAGCAGCTTGGACAGTTATAATTCACCCCTCCACTTT. Translation: CASSLDSYNSPLHF.

The rearrangement links TRBV11-2 to TRBJ2-7, with TRBD2 identical over 12 bases. V trimming: 5 bases; J trimming: 0 bases; junction bases outside the gene matches: 5. Germline CDR1 SGHAT, CDR2 FQNNGV. The CDR3 is 16 amino acids. CDR3 in amino acids: CASSVGLAGSSYEQYF. The CDR3 nucleotides read TGTGCCAGCAGCGTCGGACTAGCGGGGAGCTCCTACGAGCAGTACTTC.

The rearrangement links TRBV11-2 to TRBJ2-7; TRBD2 matches at 7 bases. Trimming took 5 bases from V and 5 from J; bases not matched to a gene: 9. This CDR3 is built from 14 residues. Germline V gives CDR1 SGHAT, CDR2 FQNNGV. The CDR3 DNA sequence: TGTGCCAGCAGCAATCTAGCGGACCCCGACGAGCAGTACTTC. It codes for CASSNLADPDEQYF.

The V call is TRBV7-9, the J call TRBJ2-1, with 16 bases matching TRBD2. The CDR3 is made up of 17 amino acids. Per the germline V gene, CDR1 is SEHNR and CDR2 is FQNEAQ (reference sequence). The trim removed 4 bases at V and 7 bases at J, leaving 7 bases unmatched. Here the CDR3 DNA reads TGTGCCAGCAGCTCTCCGGGACTAGCGGGAGGGCGGAATGAGCAGTTCTTC. It codes for CASSSPGLAGGRNEQFF.

The CDR3 here is CASGRREGEQYF. The CDR3 bases are TGTGCCAGCGGGCGCAGGGAAGGCGAGCAGTACTTC. The rearrangement joins TRBV4-2 to TRBJ2-7; weak D call: TRBD1 (5 bases). This CDR3 comprises 12 residues. The V and J ends lost 8 bases and 6 bases respectively, with 14 bases between them. Germline values: CDR1 LGHNA, CDR2 YNFKEQ.

The V and J genes are TRBV5-6 and TRBJ2-5, with D perhaps matching TRBD1 (5 bases). V was shortened by 2 bases and J by 5 bases, with 19 bases between the two germline ends. The length of the CDR3 is 16 residues. Germline lookup yields CDR1 SGHDT and CDR2 YYEEEE. The CDR3 reads CASSFFVSGIFETQYF. CDR3 coding DNA: TGTGCCAGCAGCTTCTTTGTGTCAGGGATATTCGAGACCCAGTACTTC.

The DNA for the CDR3 is TGCGCCAGCAGCTTATTAACTAGCGGTAACAATGAGCAGTTCTTC. It specifies CASSLLTSGNNEQFF. The chain is built from TRBV5-1 and TRBJ2-1; 8 bases agree with TRBD2. The V gene end was trimmed by 2 bases and the J gene end by 5 bases; junction bases not matched to a gene: 6. Looked up from germline, CDR1 is SGHRS and CDR2 is YFSETQ. This CDR3 is built from 15 residues. The entire variable domain, with the rest obtained from reference TRBV5-1 and TRBJ2-1, is as follows: KAGVTQTPRYLIKTRGQQVTLSCSPISGHRSVSWYQQTPGQGLQFLFEYFSETQRNKGNFPGRFSGRQFSNSRSEMNVSTLELGDSALYLCASSLLTSGNNEQFFGPGTRLTVL.

The V and J genes are TRBV6-4 and TRBJ2-3; 8 bases agree with TRBD2. Per germline, CDR1 MRHNA and CDR2 SNTAGT. V trimming: 4 bases; J trimming: 4 bases; junction bases outside the gene matches: 7. The CDR3 has 15 amino acids. The CDR3 reads CASSARLGGADTQYF. CDR3 DNA sequence: TGTGCCAGCAGTGCTCGCCTCGGGGGGGCAGATACGCAGTATTTT.

V gene TRBV19 combines with J gene TRBJ1-1, with D hard to call. Trimming pared 7 bases from V and 0 bases from J, leaving 9 bases between. Germline lookup yields CDR1 LNHDA and CDR2 SQIVND (reference sequence). The CDR3 is made up of 13 amino acids. This CDR3 reads CASNANLNTEAFF. As DNA, the CDR3 is TGTGCCAGTAACGCGAATTTGAACACTGAAGCTTTCTTT. The whole variable domain, remainder taken from reference TRBV19 and TRBJ1-1, is DGGITQSPKYLFRKEGQNVTLSCEQNLNHDAMYWYRQDPGQGLRLIYYSQIVNDFQKGDIAEGYSVSREKKESFPLTVTSAQKNPTAFYLCASNANLNTEAFFGQGTRLTVV.

The chain links TRBV18 to TRBJ1-4, with TRBD1 as a possible D gene (5 bases). Germline assignment: CDR1 KGHSH and CDR2 LQKENI. Trimming left V 3 bases short and J 0 bases short, with 8 bases between. The CDR3 runs 15 residues. The CDR3 DNA sequence: TGTGCCAGCTCACCTCAGGGTACAACTAATGAAAAACTGTTTTTT. Translated: CASSPQGTTNEKLFF.

J is TRBJ1-3 and V is TRBV5-1; D is undetermined. Germline V CDR1 and CDR2: SGHRS, YFSETQ. CDR3 length: 17 residues. V lost 0 bases and J 0 bases, leaving 13 bases between the germline ends. The CDR3 bases are TGCGCCAGCAGCTTGGCCGGACGGGAGTTCTCTGGAAACACCATATATTTT. It specifies CASSLAGREFSGNTIYF.

CDR3 in DNA: TGCGCCAGCAGAGCAACTAGCGGGTCATGGGAGACCCAGTACTTC. It specifies CASRATSGSWETQYF. The rearrangement links TRBV5-1 to TRBJ2-5, with 9 bases fitting TRBD2. This CDR3 is 15 amino acids long. The ends lost 5 bases at V and 5 bases at J; junction bases unmatched: 10. Germline CDR1 SGHRS, CDR2 YFSETQ. Supplemented by reference TRBV5-1 and TRBJ2-5, the full variable domain reads KAGVTQTPRYLIKTRGQQVTLSCSPISGHRSVSWYQQTPGQGLQFLFEYFSETQRNKGNFPGRFSGRQFSNSRSEMNVSTLELGDSALYLCASRATSGSWETQYFGPGTRLLVL.

CDR3 region: CASSPGEGHEQFF. In nucleotides, the CDR3 is TGTGCCAGCTCACCAGGGGAGGGCCATGAGCAGTTCTTC. The genes are TRBV18 and TRBJ2-1; TRBD2 matches 7 bases. CDR1 is KGHSH and CDR2 is LQKENI in the germline V gene. The CDR3 has 13 amino acids. The V segment lost 2 bases and the J segment 8 bases; nucleotides outside the gene matches: 3. Full variable domain (missing parts from reference TRBV18 and TRBJ2-1): NAGVMQNPRHLVRRRGQEARLRCSPMKGHSHVYWYRQLPEEGLKFMVYLQKENIIDESGMPKERFSAEFPKEGPSILRIQQVVRGDSAAYFCASSPGEGHEQFFGPGTRLTVL.

The chain recombines TRBV27 with TRBJ2-3; a possible D gene is TRBD2 (5 bases). The CDR3 contains 15 residues. Germline V gene lookup returns CDR1 MNHEY and CDR2 SMNVEV (reference sequence). Between the trimmed V and J ends, which lost 6 bases and 4 bases, there was a span of 17 bases. The CDR3 DNA reads as TGTGCCAGCAGGCCTACCTCCCGGCGGGCAGATACGCAGTATTTT. It is translated as CASRPTSRRADTQYF.

This chain joins TRBV6-4 and TRBJ1-5, with a possible D match to TRBD1 (5 bases). The CDR3 totals 14 residues. CDR1 MRHNA and CDR2 SNTAGT come from the germline V gene. The V and J ends lost 2 bases and 7 bases respectively, with 12 bases between them. CDR3 bases: TGTGCCAGCAGTGACCAGGCAGGGCAACAGCCCCAGCATTTT. Amino acids: CASSDQAGQQPQHF.

CDR3 sequence: CASRSRLDTGKLFF. The CDR3, as DNA: TGTGCCAGCAGGAGCCGGCTGGATACGGGGAAGCTGTTTTTT. V and J are TRBV2 and TRBJ2-2; possible D gene TRBD2, 5 bases. Germline CDR1 and CDR2: SNHLY and FYNNEI. Trimming shortened V by 6 bases and J by 12 bases, and 20 bases separated the two germline ends. CDR3 length equals 14 residues.

This chain links TRBV25-1 with TRBJ2-7, with 8 bases matching TRBD1. Looked up from germline, CDR1 is MGHDK and CDR2 is SYGVNS. Trimming cost V 3 bases and J 7 bases; bases outside gene matches: 14. The CDR3 totals 16 residues. DNA for the CDR3: TGTGCCAGCAGTGAGGTTGGGCCAGGGGGCGTCTTGGAGCAGTACTTC. This sequence encodes CASSEVGPGGVLEQYF.

The genes are TRBV11-2 and TRBJ1-2, with 9 bases aligning to TRBD1. The junction had 8 bases not matched to a gene; V was cut back by 3 bases and J by 3 bases. The germline V gene has CDR1 SGHAT and CDR2 FQNNGV. The CDR3 sequence is 16 residues long. The CDR3 nucleotides read TGTGCCAGCAGCTTTGGGACAGGGAGAATGGACTATGGCTACACCTTC. This encodes CASSFGTGRMDYGYTF. Combining the CDR3 with reference TRBV11-2 and TRBJ1-2 gives the whole variable domain EAGVAQSPRYKIIEKRQSVAFWCNPISGHATLYWYQQILGQGPKLLIQFQNNGVVDDSQLPKDRFSAERLKGVDSTLKIQPAKLEDSAVYLCASSFGTGRMDYGYTFGSGTRLTVV.

The chain has TRBV5-1 and TRBJ2-7; D call uncertain. CDR3 length equals 14 residues. Germline V gives CDR1 SGHRS, CDR2 YFSETQ. V was pared by 0 bases and J by 1 base, with 8 bases between. CDR3 sequence: CASSLAELSYEQYF. As DNA, the CDR3 is TGCGCCAGCAGCTTGGCCGAACTGTCCTACGAGCAGTACTTC.

The V and J genes are TRBV6-1 and TRBJ2-3; the D gene is possibly TRBD2 (7 bases). Trimming left V 2 bases short and J 6 bases short, with 21 bases between. The germline CDR1 and CDR2 sequences are MNHNS and SASEGT. The CDR3 consists of 17 residues. CDR3 nucleotides: TGTGCCAGCAGTGAAATGTTGGGGGGCGGGAGTTCCGATACGCAGTATTTT. Amino acid sequence: CASSEMLGGGSSDTQYF.

The chain uses TRBV9 and TRBJ2-1; 7 bases are shared with TRBD2. The CDR3 is 15 residues long. The junction had 4 bases not matched to a gene; V was cut back by 0 bases and J by 4 bases. The germline V gene encodes CDR1 SGDLS and CDR2 YYNGEE. In nucleotides, the CDR3 is TGTGCCAGCAGCGTAGGGGGTAGCGGGTACAATGAGCAGTTCTTC. This sequence encodes CASSVGGSGYNEQFF.

The chain combines TRBV4-1 with TRBJ2-1; 7 bases are a match to TRBD2. V lost 1 base, J lost 3 bases, and 9 bases stayed unmatched. This CDR3 has 17 amino acids. Germline V gene data show CDR1 as MGHRA and CDR2 as YSYEKL. The CDR3 here is CASSQGPRERGYNEQFF. CDR3 nucleotides: TGCGCCAGCAGCCAAGGGCCCCGGGAGCGGGGCTACAATGAGCAGTTCTTC.